The 2 T cell receptor beta chains in this list originate from one sample, sequenced in a study of shared clonotypes between healthy human individuals. TCRdb's table, derived via immunoSEQ multiplex PCR, lists solely in-frame clones and lacks some. The sample has about 800,000 clones; just over 95% are singletons. Naive CD8 cells comprised CD45RO-negative, CCR7-positively selected cells, excluding terminally differentiated effector memory CD45RA+ cells. The sample comprised naive CD8+ T cells sorted from blood. These receptors were obtained from a man aged 25 to 45 in good health.

J is TRBJ2-7 and V is TRBV27; D is unresolved. The CDR3 has 14 amino acids. Germline V gives CDR1 MNHEY, CDR2 SMNVEV (reference sequence). V lost 1 base and J 3 bases, leaving 10 bases between the germline ends. The CDR3 DNA is TGTGCCAGCAGTTTATGGGGTGCCGGCTACGAGCAGTACTTC. Its protein is CASSLWGAGYEQYF.

This sequence joins TRBV6-6 and TRBJ1-1; D not certain. This CDR3 has 13 amino acids. Germline CDR1 MNHNY, CDR2 SVGAGI (reference sequence). The V and J ends lost 3 bases and 2 bases respectively, with 7 bases between them. Here the CDR3 DNA reads TGTGCCAGCAGTTATACCGGTAACACTGAAGCTTTCTTT. It is translated as CASSYTGNTEAFF.